This TCR beta chain was captured by sequencing in a study of blood T cell repertoires in COVID-19. Study background: Italy, Spain and the United States were the sources of the convalescent and acute COVID-19 samples. PBMCs, B-cell-depleted T cells, or T cells were the source of the cDNA or gDNA that made up the material.

How the authors handled the data: From reference gene primer amplification, estimates of nucleated cell counts were derived. The protocol was immunoSEQ multiplex PCR, while the TCRdb copy is restricted to in-frame clones and leaves out a portion. The D gene and trimming were derived from the DNA, and the V and J assignments and clone size from that table. Of tens of thousands of clones listed, 80% to 90% were seen once; the top ten hold 4% to 5.5%. V dropped 4 bases and J dropped 0 bases, with 3 bases sitting between them. Germline CDR1 reads MNHEY; CDR2 reads SVGAGI. The CDR3 has 12 residues. The clonotype comes from a woman older than 75 with active or convalescent COVID-19. The sample comprised peripheral blood. J is TRBJ1-2 and V is TRBV6-5, with D uncertain. For the CDR3, the DNA is TGTGCCAGCAGTTCCTCTAACTATGGCTACACCTTC. Amino acid sequence: CASSSSNYGYTF.